What follows describes a single T cell receptor beta chain. Original methodology: Estimates of nucleated cell counts were drawn from the amplification of reference gene primers. Generated by immunoSEQ multiplex PCR, the TCRdb table keeps only in-frame clones and is missing some. From that table come the V and J calls and clone size; the DNA was used to work out D and trimming. The table includes about 170,000 clones, approximately 81% detected once. The length of the CDR3 is 15 residues. The V gene's germline CDR1 is SGHDT and CDR2 YYEEEE. The V and J ends lost 5 bases and 8 bases respectively, with 19 bases between them. The data belong to a study of blood T cell repertoires in COVID-19. Study summary: Acute and convalescent COVID-19 specimens originated in the United States, Italy and Spain. Sample material is recorded as cDNA or gDNA derived from T cells, B-cell-depleted T cells, or PBMCs.

The chain uses TRBV5-6 and TRBJ1-4; no firm D call. The sequence was obtained from a human donor with acute or convalescent COVID-19. The donor label of this sample is uncertain. The sample taken for sequencing was peripheral blood. DNA for the CDR3: TGTGCCAGCAGTAGCCGAGGGAACGGTCGGGAAAAACTGTTTTTT. Protein: CASSSRGNGREKLFF. Using reference TRBV5-6 and TRBJ1-4 for the parts outside the CDR3, the full variable domain is DAGVTQSPTHLIKTRGQQVTLRCSPKSGHDTVSWYQQALGQGPQFIFQYYEEEERQRGNFPDRFSGHQFPNYSSELNVNALLLGDSALYLCASSSRGNGREKLFFGSGTQLSVL.